Listed below are T cell receptor beta chains from one sample, sequenced in a study of shared clonotypes between healthy human individuals. Assay: immunoSEQ multiplex PCR; the TCRdb copy retains only in-frame clones and omits some. The data show 100,000 to 120,000 clones, 65% to 75% seen once. Sequencing was performed on memory CD8+ T cells sorted from blood. Receptor source: a woman in her thirties in good health. The CDR3 runs from the conserved cysteine through the conserved F or W. The D gene is left open where the match is weak. Expanded clones get a size class; other rows say once, few or many, or leave the size out.

V gene	clone size	D gene	J gene	CDR3 DNA	CDR3 protein
TRBV19	-	-	TRBJ1-5	TGTGCCAGTAGTATCGGCCGGGGGCGCGATCAGCCCCAGCATTTT	CASSIGRGRDQPQHF
TRBV28	-	-	TRBJ2-5	TGTGCCAGCAGTCAACCCCCGGGGCAAGAGACCCAGTACTTC	CASSQPPGQETQYF
TRBV19	-	TRBD1	TRBJ2-7	TGTGCCAGTGCTAGGGACAGCAAAGGCTACGAGCAGTACTTC	CASARDSKGYEQYF
TRBV6-6	-	-	TRBJ1-5	TGTGCCAGCAGTGTCGACAGACAGCCCCAGCATTTT	CASSVDRQPQHF
TRBV5-6	-	-	TRBJ1-1	TGTGCCAGCAGCTTGGGACCCGTTGGAACTGAAGCTTTCTTT	CASSLGPVGTEAFF
TRBV28	-	TRBD1	TRBJ2-3	TGTGCCAGCAGTCTCCGGGACAGACTCCCAGCCACAGATACGCAGTATTTT	CASSLRDRLPATDTQYF
TRBV27	-	-	TRBJ2-3	TGTGCCAGCAGCCCTGGACCGCGCCTGACGGGGGATACGCAGTATTTT	CASSPGPRLTGDTQYF
TRBV5-4	few	-	TRBJ2-5	TGTGCCAGCAGCTTCCCTAGCCAAGAGACCCAGTACTTC	CASSFPSQETQYF
TRBV6-5	few	TRBD1	TRBJ1-2	TGTGCCAGCAGGAAACCCGGGACAGGGGGAGGCTACACCTTC	CASRKPGTGGGYTF
TRBV11-2	once	-	TRBJ2-3	TGTGCCAGCAGCTTACCCCAACACAGGGTGGGAGGCACAGATACGCAGTATTTT	CASSLPQHRVGGTDTQYF
TRBV2	-	-	TRBJ2-6	TGTGCCAGCAGGAGTGGGAGTGGGTCTGGGGCCAACGTCCTGACTTTC	CASRSGSGSGANVLTF
TRBV6-6	-	TRBD2	TRBJ2-7	TGTGCCAGCAGTTCAAGCGGGAGCTACGAGCAGTACTTC	CASSSSGSYEQYF
TRBV30	-	-	TRBJ1-5	TGTGCCTGGAGCATAGGGGGGGCGCGGGGACAGCCCCAGCATTTT	CAWSIGGARGQPQHF
TRBV18	-	TRBD2	TRBJ2-1	TGTGCCAGCTCACCAACCGGGGGGACCACTAGCGCGGCCTACAATGAGCAGTTCTTC	CASSPTGGTTSAAYNEQFF
TRBV28	few	-	TRBJ1-2	TGTGCCAGCGGGTATGGCTACACCTTC	CASGYGYTF
TRBV9	many	TRBD2	TRBJ2-1	TGTGCCAGCAGCGTAGTGGGGGAGGGCCTACACAATGAGCAGTTCTTC	CASSVVGEGLHNEQFF
TRBV5-1	-	-	TRBJ1-2	TGCGCCAGCAGCCCCGGGGTTAACTATGGCTACACCTTC	CASSPGVNYGYTF
TRBV6-5	once	TRBD2	TRBJ2-1	TGTGCCAGCAGTTTGGGGGGAGAGGGAGGGGAGCAGTTCTTC	CASSLGGEGGEQFF
TRBV6-4	-	TRBD2	TRBJ2-1	TGTGCCAGCAGTCCCAGCGCGGGAGAATCAAATGAGCAGTTCTTC	CASSPSAGESNEQFF
TRBV9	-	-	TRBJ2-3	TGTGCCAGCAGCTCCGGACTCACAGATACGCAGTATTTT	CASSSGLTDTQYF
TRBV25-1	-	-	TRBJ2-7	TGTGCCAGCAGTCCTCGGTCTCGTTCGGGGGTGGGCGAGCAGTACTTC	CASSPRSRSGVGEQYF
TRBV5-1	-	-	TRBJ1-5	TGCGCCAGCAGCTTAAACCTAAGTCGGGACGGGGAAAGGCCCCAGCATTTT	CASSLNLSRDGERPQHF
TRBV27	few	TRBD2	TRBJ2-3	TGTGCCAGCAGATATAGCGGGAGCACAGATACGCAGTATTTT	CASRYSGSTDTQYF
TRBV18	-	-	TRBJ1-2	TGTGCCAGCTCACCTCCGGGGGGCCAGGGTGTTTATGGCTACACCTTC	CASSPPGGQGVYGYTF
TRBV10-1	-	-	TRBJ2-2	TGCGCCAGCAGCGCGTCGTACACCGGGGAGCTGTTTTTT	CASSASYTGELFF
TRBV6-1	once	TRBD2	TRBJ2-2	TGTGCCAGCATGACGACTAGCGGGAGTGTCGGGGAGCTGTTTTTT	CASMTTSGSVGELFF
TRBV19	-	-	TRBJ2-7	TGTGCCAGTAGTGGGGACTCCTACGAGCAGTACTTC	CASSGDSYEQYF
TRBV7-2	-	-	TRBJ1-1	TGTGCCAGCAGCTTATTTAGTGAGATTGAAGCTTTCTTT	CASSLFSEIEAFF
TRBV18	-	-	TRBJ2-3	TGTGCCAGCTCGCCGAGTTCGAGCGCGGGGAAAGTTTCTAGCACAGATACGCAGTATTTT	CASSPSSSAGKVSSTDTQYF
TRBV7-9	-	-	TRBJ1-1	TGTGCCAGCAGCTCACAGGGTGTGGTGAGCACTGAAGCTTTCTTT	CASSSQGVVSTEAFF
TRBV10-1	-	-	TRBJ2-3	TGCGCCAGCAGTGAGACTCCCTCGGGCACAGATACGCAGTATTTT	CASSETPSGTDTQYF
TRBV5-8	-	-	TRBJ2-3	TGTGCCAGCAGCCAAGGCAGGGAGGCAGATACGCAGTATTTT	CASSQGREADTQYF
TRBV13	-	TRBD1	TRBJ2-5	TGTGCCAGCAGCTTAGAGGGACAGGCCGAAGAGACCCAGTACTTC	CASSLEGQAEETQYF
TRBV5-1	-	TRBD1	TRBJ2-1	TGCGCCAGCAGCCCGGGACAGGGGCGCCGTAATGAGCAGTTCTTC	CASSPGQGRRNEQFF
TRBV27	-	TRBD2	TRBJ2-2	TGTGCCAGCAGTTTATCTATTGGGACTAGCGAATCACACGGGGAGCTGTTTTTT	CASSLSIGTSESHGELFF
TRBV2	few	TRBD2	TRBJ2-1	TGTGCCAGCATTGACGAACTAGCGGGAAGTCACAATGAGCAGTTCTTC	CASIDELAGSHNEQFF
TRBV6-1	-	TRBD2	TRBJ2-7	TGTGCCAGCAGTGAACGATCTAGCGGCGCCTACGAGCAGTACTTC	CASSERSSGAYEQYF
TRBV5-6	once	TRBD2	TRBJ2-7	TGTGCCAGCAGCCCCTTAGGGCGGGAGGACTACGAGCAGTACTTC	CASSPLGREDYEQYF
TRBV14	-	-	TRBJ1-2	TGTGCCAGCAGCCAGGAAAACAGGGTGGACTATGGCTACACCTTC	CASSQENRVDYGYTF
TRBV27	many	TRBD1	TRBJ1-4	TGTGCCAGCAAACAGGGGTTGGCTAATGAAAAACTGTTTTTT	CASKQGLANEKLFF
TRBV27	-	-	TRBJ2-7	TGTGCCAGCAGTTTAGGTGCCGGGACCCCCTACGAGCAGTACTTC	CASSLGAGTPYEQYF
TRBV7-9	-	-	TRBJ1-4	TGTGCCAGCAGCAGACCGGGCGGAAAACTGTTTTTT	CASSRPGGKLFF
TRBV5-1	few	-	TRBJ2-5	TGCGCCAGCAGCCCTGGAGGCAGCTCCCCCGGGGAGACCCAGTACTTC	CASSPGGSSPGETQYF
TRBV7-6	-	TRBD2	TRBJ2-7	TGTGCCAGCAGCTTAGAGGTTTGGGGGGGGAGCTCCTACGAGCAGTACTTC	CASSLEVWGGSSYEQYF
TRBV9	-	-	TRBJ2-7	TGTGCCAGTTCCGGACACCCATCCTACGAGCAGTACTTC	CASSGHPSYEQYF
TRBV19	few	TRBD1	TRBJ2-1	TGTGCCAGTAGTCCATGGACAGGGATGAACTCCTACAATGAGCAGTTCTTC	CASSPWTGMNSYNEQFF
TRBV28	-	TRBD2	TRBJ2-7	TGTGCCAGCAGCGACCCCGGGACTAGCGGGAACTACGAGCAGTACTTC	CASSDPGTSGNYEQYF